This T cell receptor (beta chain) derives from a study of regulatory T cells in long-lasting Graves disease. This clonotype was found a few times. Documented time point: newly diagnosed GD, antithyroid drugs for less than 3 months. RNA from PBMCs was the source of the TCR library. Both iRepertoire HTBI primers and Arm-PCR of CDR3 regions were used to build the TCR beta libraries. TCRdb recomputed calls from the multiplex PCR reads with MiXCR, one row per CDR3 protein. The sample includes a few hundred thousand distinct CDR3 sequences, 15% to 20% of them seen just once. With 5 bases clipped from V and 9 bases from J, the junction kept 8 bases outside the gene matches. CDR1 and CDR2 (germline): MNHEY, SMNVEV (reference sequence). The CDR3 length is 14 residues. The same data also went into a second study, on T cells in Graves' hyperthyroidism and ophthalmopathy.

The J gene is TRBJ2-2, the V gene TRBV27; 8 nucleotides line up with TRBD1. The specimen was peripheral blood mononuclear cells (PBMCs), collected at new diagnosis, from a patient treated with antithyroid drugs. The receptor was isolated from a woman younger than 45 with Graves disease. The CDR3: CASSPRTGRRELFF. The CDR3 DNA follows: TGTGCCAGCAGTCCTCGGACAGGGAGGCGGGAGCTGTTTTTT.